Listed here is a single T cell receptor (beta chain). Original handling: From reference gene primer amplification, estimates of nucleated cell counts were derived. Produced via immunoSEQ multiplex PCR; TCRdb's table is partial and in-frame only. The V and J calls and the clone size are those of that table, but D and trimming were determined from the DNA. The sample records under 75,000 clones, about 83% being singletons. The data originate from a study of blood T cell repertoires in COVID-19. Study details: The United States, Italy and Spain were the sources of the acute and convalescent COVID-19 samples.

The J segment lost 4 bases and the V segment lost 5 bases, leaving 10 bases of the junction unmatched. The germline V gene encodes CDR1 SGHAT and CDR2 FQDESV (reference sequence). The CDR3 length is 16 residues. Sequences were obtained from peripheral blood. The J gene is TRBJ2-5, the V gene TRBV11-1, with TRBD2 matching 10 bases. This clonotype was sampled from a human donor in a cohort sampled during active COVID-19. The CDR3 is CASSRRSGRRRETQYF. The CDR3 DNA reads as TGTGCCAGCAGCAGGCGTAGCGGGAGGAGGCGAGAGACCCAGTACTTC.